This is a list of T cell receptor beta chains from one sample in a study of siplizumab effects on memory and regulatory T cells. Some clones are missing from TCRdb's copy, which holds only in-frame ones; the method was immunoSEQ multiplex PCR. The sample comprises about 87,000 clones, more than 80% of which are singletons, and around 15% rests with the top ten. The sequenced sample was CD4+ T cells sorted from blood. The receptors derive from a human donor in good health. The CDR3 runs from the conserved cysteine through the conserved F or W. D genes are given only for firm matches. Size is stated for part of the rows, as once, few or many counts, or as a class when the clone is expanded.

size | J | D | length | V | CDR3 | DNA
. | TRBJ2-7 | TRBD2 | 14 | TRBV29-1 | CSVGLAGGPWEQYF | TGCAGCGTGGGACTAGCGGGAGGGCCCTGGGAGCAGTACTTC
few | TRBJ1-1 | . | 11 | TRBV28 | CASSFYTEAFF | TGTGCCAGCAGTTTTTACACTGAAGCTTTCTTT
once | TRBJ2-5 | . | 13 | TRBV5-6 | CASSLAAQETQYF | TGTGCCAGCAGCTTGGCCGCCCAAGAGACCCAGTACTTC
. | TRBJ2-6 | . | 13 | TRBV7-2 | CASRLGGANVLTF | TGTGCCAGCAGGCTCGGGGGGGCCAACGTCCTGACTTTC
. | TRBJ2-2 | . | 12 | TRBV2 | CASSFAKGELFF | TGTGCCAGCAGTTTTGCGAAGGGGGAGCTGTTTTTT
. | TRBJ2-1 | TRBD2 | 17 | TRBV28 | CASSPSLAGSLVDEQFF | TGTGCCAGCAGTCCCTCATTAGCGGGATCTCTTGTGGATGAGCAGTTCTTC
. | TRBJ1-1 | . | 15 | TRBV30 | CAWSDWVGRNEEAFF | TGTGCCTGGAGTGATTGGGTAGGGAGAAACGAAGAGGCTTTCTTT
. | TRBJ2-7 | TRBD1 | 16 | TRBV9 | CASSVGTGVDSYEQYF | TGTGCCAGCAGCGTAGGGACAGGGGTTGATTCCTACGAGCAGTACTTC
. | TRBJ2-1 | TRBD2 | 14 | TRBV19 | CASSVAGEALKQFF | TGTGCCAGTAGTGTAGCGGGGGAGGCCCTAAAGCAGTTCTTC
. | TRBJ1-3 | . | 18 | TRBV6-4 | CASSDSGGRPGVGNTIYF | TGTGCCAGCAGTGACTCAGGAGGGCGCCCAGGGGTAGGAAACACCATATATTTT
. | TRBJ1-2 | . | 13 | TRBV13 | CASSRGTLYGYTF | TGTGCCAGCAGCCGCGGGACACTCTATGGCTACACCTTC
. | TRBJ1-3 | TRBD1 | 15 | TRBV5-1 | CASSSRQGGGNTIYF | TGCGCCAGCAGCTCCAGACAGGGTGGAGGAAACACCATATATTTT
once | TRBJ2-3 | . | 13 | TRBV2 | CASNGRGTDTQYF | TGTGCCAGCAACGGCAGGGGCACAGATACGCAGTATTTT
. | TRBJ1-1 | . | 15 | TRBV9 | CASSPNPTVNTEAFF | TGTGCCAGCAGCCCCAACCCGACAGTTAACACTGAAGCTTTCTTT
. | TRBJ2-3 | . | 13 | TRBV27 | CASSYRVTDTQYF | TGTGCCAGCAGTTACAGGGTAACCGATACGCAGTATTTT
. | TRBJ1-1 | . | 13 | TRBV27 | CASSLRGTAGAFF | TGTGCCAGCAGTTTACGCGGGACCGCCGGAGCTTTCTTT
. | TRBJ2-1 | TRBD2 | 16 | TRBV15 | CATSRDPSGSYNEQFF | TGTGCCACCAGCAGAGATCCTAGCGGGTCCTACAATGAGCAGTTCTTC
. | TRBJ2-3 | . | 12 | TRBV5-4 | CASSLAADTQYF | TGTGCCAGCAGCTTGGCAGCAGATACGCAGTATTTT
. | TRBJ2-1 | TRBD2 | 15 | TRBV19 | CASSTGTSGYNEQFF | TGTGCCAGTAGTACTGGGACTAGCGGATACAATGAGCAGTTCTTC
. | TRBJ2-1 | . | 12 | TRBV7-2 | CASSLASREQFF | TGTGCCAGCAGCTTAGCGTCTCGAGAGCAGTTCTTC
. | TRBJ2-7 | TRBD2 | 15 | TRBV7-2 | CASSLDTSGPYEQYF | TGTGCCAGCAGCTTAGATACTAGCGGCCCCTACGAGCAGTACTTC
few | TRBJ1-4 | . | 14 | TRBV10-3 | CAIASGTGDEKLFF | TGTGCCATCGCGTCCGGAACGGGGGACGAAAAACTGTTTTTT
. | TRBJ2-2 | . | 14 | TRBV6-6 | CASSYGFITGELFF | TGTGCCAGCAGTTACGGTTTTATTACCGGGGAGCTGTTTTTT
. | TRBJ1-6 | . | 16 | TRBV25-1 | CASSGNTGTGNSPLHF | TGTGCCAGCAGTGGAAACACCGGGACGGGGAATTCACCCCTCCACTTT
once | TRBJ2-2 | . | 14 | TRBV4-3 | CASSRQANTGELFF | TGCGCCAGCAGCCGACAGGCGAACACCGGGGAGCTGTTTTTT